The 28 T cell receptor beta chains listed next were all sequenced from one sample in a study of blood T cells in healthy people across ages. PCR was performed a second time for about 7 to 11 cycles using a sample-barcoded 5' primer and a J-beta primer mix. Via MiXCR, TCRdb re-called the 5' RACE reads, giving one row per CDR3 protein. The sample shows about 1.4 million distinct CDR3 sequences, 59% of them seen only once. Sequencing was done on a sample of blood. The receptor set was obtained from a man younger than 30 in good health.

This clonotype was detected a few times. The CDR3 DNA reads as TGTGCCAGCAGCGTAGCTACGGGACAGAGCTACGAGCAGTACTTC. Translating it yields CASSVATGQSYEQYF. J is TRBJ2-7 and V is TRBV9, with 7 bases aligning to TRBD1. Germline-derived CDR1 and CDR2 are SGDLS and YYNGEE. Trimming at V came to 0 bases and at J to 3 bases, leaving 6 bases not matched to a gene. The CDR3 covers 15 residues.

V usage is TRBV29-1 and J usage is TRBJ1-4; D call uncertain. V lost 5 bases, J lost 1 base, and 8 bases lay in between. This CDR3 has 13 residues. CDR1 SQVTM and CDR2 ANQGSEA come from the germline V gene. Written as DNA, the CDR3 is TGCAGCGTTACAATTGGAACTAATGAAAAACTGTTTTTT. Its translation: CSVTIGTNEKLFF.

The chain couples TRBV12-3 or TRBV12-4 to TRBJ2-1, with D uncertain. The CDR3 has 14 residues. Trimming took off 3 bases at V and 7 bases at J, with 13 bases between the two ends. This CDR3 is CASSLTGQWNEQFF. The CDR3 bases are TGTGCCAGCAGTTTGACGGGCCAGTGGAATGAGCAGTTCTTC.

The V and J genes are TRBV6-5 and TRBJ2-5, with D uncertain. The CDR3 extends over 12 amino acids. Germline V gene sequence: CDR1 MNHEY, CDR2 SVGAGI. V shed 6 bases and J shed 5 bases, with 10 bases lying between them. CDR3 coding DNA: TGTGCCAGCAGGAAGGGAAGGGAGACCCAGTACTTC. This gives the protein CASRKGRETQYF.

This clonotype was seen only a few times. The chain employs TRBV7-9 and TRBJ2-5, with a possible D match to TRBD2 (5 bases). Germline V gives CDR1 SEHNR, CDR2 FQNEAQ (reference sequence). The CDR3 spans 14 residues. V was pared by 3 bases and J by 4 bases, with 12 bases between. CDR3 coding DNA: TGTGCCAGCAGCTTCGCCCGCGGGTTAGAGACCCAGTACTTC. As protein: CASSFARGLETQYF.

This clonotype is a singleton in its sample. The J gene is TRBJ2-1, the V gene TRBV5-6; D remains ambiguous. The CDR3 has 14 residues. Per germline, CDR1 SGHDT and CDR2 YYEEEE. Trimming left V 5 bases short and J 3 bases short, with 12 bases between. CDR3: CASSISYNYNEQFF. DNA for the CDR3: TGTGCCAGCAGTATTTCCTACAACTACAATGAGCAGTTCTTC. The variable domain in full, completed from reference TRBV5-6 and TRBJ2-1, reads DAGVTQSPTHLIKTRGQQVTLRCSPKSGHDTVSWYQQALGQGPQFIFQYYEEEERQRGNFPDRFSGHQFPNYSSELNVNALLLGDSALYLCASSISYNYNEQFFGPGTRLTVL.

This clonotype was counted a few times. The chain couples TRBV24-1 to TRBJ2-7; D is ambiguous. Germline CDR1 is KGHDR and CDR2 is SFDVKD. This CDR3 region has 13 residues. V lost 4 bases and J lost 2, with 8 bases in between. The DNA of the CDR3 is TGTGCCACCAGTGACTCAGGTACCTACGAGCAGTACTTC. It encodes CATSDSGTYEQYF.

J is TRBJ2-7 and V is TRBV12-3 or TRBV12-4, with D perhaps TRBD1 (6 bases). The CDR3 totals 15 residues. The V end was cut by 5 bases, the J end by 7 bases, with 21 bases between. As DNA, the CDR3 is TGTGCCAGCAGTACGGACAGTAGCTCCTACAATGAGCAGTACTTC. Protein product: CASSTDSSSYNEQYF.

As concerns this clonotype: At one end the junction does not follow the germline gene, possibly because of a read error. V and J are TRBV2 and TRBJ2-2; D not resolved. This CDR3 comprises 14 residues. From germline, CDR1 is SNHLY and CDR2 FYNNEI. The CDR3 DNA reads TGTGCCAGTAGTGAAAATTATCCGGCTGGGGAGCTGTTTTTT. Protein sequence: CASSENYPAGELFF.

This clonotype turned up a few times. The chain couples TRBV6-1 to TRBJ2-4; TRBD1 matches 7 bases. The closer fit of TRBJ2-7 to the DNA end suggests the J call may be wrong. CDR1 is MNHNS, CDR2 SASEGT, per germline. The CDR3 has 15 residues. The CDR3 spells CASSVRDSLVYEQYF. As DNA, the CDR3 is TGTGCCAGCAGTGTCCGGGACAGCCTAGTCTACGAGCAGTACTTC.

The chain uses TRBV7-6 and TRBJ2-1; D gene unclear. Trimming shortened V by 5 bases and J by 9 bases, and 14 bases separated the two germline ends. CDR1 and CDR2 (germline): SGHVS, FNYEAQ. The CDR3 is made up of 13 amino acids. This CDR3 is CASSPRWVGEQFF. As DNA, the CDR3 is TGTGCCAGCAGCCCCCGATGGGTCGGTGAGCAGTTCTTC. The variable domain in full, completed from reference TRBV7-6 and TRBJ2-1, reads GAGVSQSPRYKVTKRGQDVALRCDPISGHVSLYWYRQALGQGPEFLTYFNYEAQQDKSGLPNDRFSAERPEGSISTLTIQRTEQRDSAMYRCASSPRWVGEQFFGPGTRLTVL.

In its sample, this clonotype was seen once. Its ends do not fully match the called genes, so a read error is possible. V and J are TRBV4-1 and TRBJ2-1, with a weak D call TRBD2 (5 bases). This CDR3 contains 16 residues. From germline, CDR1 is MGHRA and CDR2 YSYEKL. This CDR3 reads CASSPVPASSYNEQFF. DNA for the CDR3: TGCGCCAGCAGCCCAGTGCCGGCTAGCTCCTACAATGAGCAATTCTTC.

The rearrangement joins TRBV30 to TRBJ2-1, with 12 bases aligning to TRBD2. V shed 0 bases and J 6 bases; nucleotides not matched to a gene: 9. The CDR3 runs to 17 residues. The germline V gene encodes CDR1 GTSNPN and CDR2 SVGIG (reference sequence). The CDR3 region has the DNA TGTGCCTGGAGTGTTCCCTCCAGGACTAGCGGGGTCAATGAGCAGTTCTTC. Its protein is CAWSVPSRTSGVNEQFF.

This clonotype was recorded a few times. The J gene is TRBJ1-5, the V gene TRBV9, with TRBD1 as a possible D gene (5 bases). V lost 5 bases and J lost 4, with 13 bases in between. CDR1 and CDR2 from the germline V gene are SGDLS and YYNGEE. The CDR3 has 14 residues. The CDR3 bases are TGTGCCAGCAGTGCCTTTGGGGGTAATCAGCCCCAGCATTTT. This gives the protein CASSAFGGNQPQHF.

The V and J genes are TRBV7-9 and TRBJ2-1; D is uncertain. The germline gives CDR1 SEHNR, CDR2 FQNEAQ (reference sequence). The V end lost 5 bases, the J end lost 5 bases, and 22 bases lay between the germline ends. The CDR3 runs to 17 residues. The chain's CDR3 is CASSDPLVVKGHNEQFF. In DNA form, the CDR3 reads TGTGCCAGCAGCGACCCGCTAGTAGTCAAAGGTCACAATGAGCAGTTCTTC.

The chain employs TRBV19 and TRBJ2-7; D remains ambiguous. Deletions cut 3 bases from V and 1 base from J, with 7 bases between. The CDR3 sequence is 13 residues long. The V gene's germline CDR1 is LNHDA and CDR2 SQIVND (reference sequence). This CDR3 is CASSMATSYEQYF. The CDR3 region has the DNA TGTGCCAGTAGTATGGCTACGTCCTACGAGCAGTACTTC.

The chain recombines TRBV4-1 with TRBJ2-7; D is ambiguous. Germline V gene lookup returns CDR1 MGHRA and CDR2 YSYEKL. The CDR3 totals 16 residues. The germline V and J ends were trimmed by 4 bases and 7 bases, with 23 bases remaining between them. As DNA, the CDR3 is TGCGCCAGCAGCCGAAACTTTGCGGAGTACTACAATGAGCAGTACTTC. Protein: CASSRNFAEYYNEQYF.

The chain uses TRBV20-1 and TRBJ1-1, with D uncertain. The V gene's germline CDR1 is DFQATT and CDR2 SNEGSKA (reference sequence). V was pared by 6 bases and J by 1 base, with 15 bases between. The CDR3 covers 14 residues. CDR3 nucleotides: TGCAGTGCCCGACCCGGACCCGGGAACACTGAAGCTTTCTTT. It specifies CSARPGPGNTEAFF.

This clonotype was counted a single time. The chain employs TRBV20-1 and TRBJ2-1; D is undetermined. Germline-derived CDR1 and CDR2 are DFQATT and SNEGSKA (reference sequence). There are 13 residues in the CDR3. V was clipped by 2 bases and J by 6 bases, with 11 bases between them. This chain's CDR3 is CSARLNPTNEQFF. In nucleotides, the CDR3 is TGCAGTGCTAGACTCAACCCAACCAATGAGCAGTTCTTC.

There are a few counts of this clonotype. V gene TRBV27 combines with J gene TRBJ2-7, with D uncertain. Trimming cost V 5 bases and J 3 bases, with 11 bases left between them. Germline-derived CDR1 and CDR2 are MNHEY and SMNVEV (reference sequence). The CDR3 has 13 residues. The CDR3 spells CASSPRSLYEQYF. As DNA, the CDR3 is TGTGCCAGCAGTCCTAGATCACTCTACGAGCAGTACTTC.

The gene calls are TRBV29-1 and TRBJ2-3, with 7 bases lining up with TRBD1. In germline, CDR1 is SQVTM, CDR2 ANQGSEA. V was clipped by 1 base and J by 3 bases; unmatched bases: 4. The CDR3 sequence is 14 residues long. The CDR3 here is CSVEGPTGTDTQYF. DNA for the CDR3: TGCAGCGTTGAAGGCCCGACAGGGACAGATACGCAGTATTTT.

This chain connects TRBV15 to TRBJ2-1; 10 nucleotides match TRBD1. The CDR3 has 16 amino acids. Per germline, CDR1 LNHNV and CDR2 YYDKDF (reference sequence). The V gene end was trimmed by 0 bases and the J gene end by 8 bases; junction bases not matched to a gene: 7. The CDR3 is CATSRDLWTGGYEQFF. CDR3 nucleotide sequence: TGTGCCACCAGCAGAGATCTTTGGACAGGGGGTTATGAGCAGTTCTTC.

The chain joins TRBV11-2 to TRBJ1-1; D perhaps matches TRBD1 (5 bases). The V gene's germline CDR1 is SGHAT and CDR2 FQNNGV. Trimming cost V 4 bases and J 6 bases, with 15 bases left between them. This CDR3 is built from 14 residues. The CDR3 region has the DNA TGTGCCAGCAGCTCAGGGTACGGGTTGGCTGAAGCTTTCTTT. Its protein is CASSSGYGLAEAFF.

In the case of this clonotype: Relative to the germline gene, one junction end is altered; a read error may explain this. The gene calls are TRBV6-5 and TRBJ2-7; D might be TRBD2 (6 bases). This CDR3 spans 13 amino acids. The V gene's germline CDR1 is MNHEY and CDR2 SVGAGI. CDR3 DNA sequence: TGTGCCAGCAGTTACGGCCAGGACTACGGGCAGTACTTC. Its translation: CASSYGQDYGQYF.

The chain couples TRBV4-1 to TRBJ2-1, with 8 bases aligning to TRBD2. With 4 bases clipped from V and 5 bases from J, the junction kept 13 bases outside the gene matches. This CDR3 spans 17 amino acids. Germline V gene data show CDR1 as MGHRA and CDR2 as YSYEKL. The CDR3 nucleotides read TGCGCCAGCAGCCTACCGGGACTAGGAAGTTCCGACAATGAGCAGTTCTTC. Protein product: CASSLPGLGSSDNEQFF.

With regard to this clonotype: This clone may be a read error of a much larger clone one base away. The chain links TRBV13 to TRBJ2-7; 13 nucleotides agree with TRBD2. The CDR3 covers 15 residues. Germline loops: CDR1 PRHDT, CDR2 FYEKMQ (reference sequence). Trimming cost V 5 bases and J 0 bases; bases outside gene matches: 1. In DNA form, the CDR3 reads TGTGCCAGCAGCGGGACTAGCGGGAACTCCTACGAGCAGTACTTC. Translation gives CASSGTSGNSYEQYF.

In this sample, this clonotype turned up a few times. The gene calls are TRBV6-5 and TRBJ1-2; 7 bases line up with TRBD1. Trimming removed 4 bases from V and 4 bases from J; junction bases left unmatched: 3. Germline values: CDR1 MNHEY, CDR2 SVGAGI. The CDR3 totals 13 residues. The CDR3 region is CASSSGQFYGYTF. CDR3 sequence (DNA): TGTGCCAGCAGTTCGGGACAGTTCTATGGCTACACCTTC.

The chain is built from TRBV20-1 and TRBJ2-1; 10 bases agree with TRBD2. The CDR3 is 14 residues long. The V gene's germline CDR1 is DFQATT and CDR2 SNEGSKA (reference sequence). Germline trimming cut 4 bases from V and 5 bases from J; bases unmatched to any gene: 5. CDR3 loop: CSATLAGLHNEQFF. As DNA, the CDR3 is TGCAGTGCTACACTAGCGGGGCTACACAATGAGCAGTTCTTC.